What follows describes a single T cell receptor beta chain. The sample is drawn from a study of blood T cell repertoires in COVID-19. CDR3 length: 16 amino acids. CDR1 and CDR2 from the germline V gene are MGHRA and YSYEKL. V lost 1 base and J lost 2, with 12 bases in between. Here immunoSEQ multiplex PCR was the method, and the copy in TCRdb shows in-frame clones only, minus some. This repertoire shows fewer than 300,000 clones, around 85% found once; its top ten account for roughly 1.5%. The source is a human donor with COVID-19, enrolled during active disease. The donor label of this sample is uncertain. The rearrangement uses TRBV4-1 and TRBJ2-1; D perhaps matches TRBD1 (6 bases). Sequencing was carried out using peripheral blood. The CDR3 nucleotides are TGCGCCAGCAGCCAAGGACAGGAGCCTGCCTACAATGAGCAGTTCTTC. Translating it yields CASSQGQEPAYNEQFF.